These T cell receptor beta chains were read from a single sample in a study of shared clonotypes between healthy human individuals. TCRdb keeps only in-frame clones here, not all; method: immunoSEQ multiplex PCR. The table lists approximately 840,000 clones, roughly 96% of them singletons, with around 0.25% in the top ten. What was sequenced was naive CD8+ T cells sorted from blood. These receptors originate from a man in his thirties or forties in good health. CDR3s include the opening cysteine and the closing phenylalanine or tryptophan. D genes are given only for firm matches. Some rows have no size entry. The others give once, few or many, or a class for an expanded clone.

TRBJ1-2 | TRBV7-2 | 14 | once | - | CASSSIPRGDGYTF | TGTGCCAGCAGCTCCATCCCTAGGGGGGACGGCTACACCTTC
TRBJ2-1 | TRBV7-9 | 15 | - | TRBD1 | CASSLGQGALNEQFF | TGTGCCAGCAGCTTAGGCCAGGGGGCCCTCAATGAGCAGTTCTTC
TRBJ2-7 | TRBV15 | 16 | - | TRBD1 | CATSSDRGRDAYEQYF | TGTGCCACCAGCAGCGACAGGGGCCGGGATGCCTACGAGCAGTACTTC
TRBJ1-1 | TRBV4-2 | 15 | - | - | CASSQEPGQNTEAFF | TGTGCCAGCAGCCAAGAACCGGGACAGAACACTGAAGCTTTCTTT
TRBJ2-1 | TRBV7-2 | 13 | - | - | CASSLAVHNEQFF | TGTGCCAGCAGCTTAGCAGTCCACAATGAGCAGTTCTTC
TRBJ2-1 | TRBV28 | 18 | - | TRBD2 | CASSHSGTSGFVGDEQFF | TGTGCCAGCAGTCATTCCGGGACTAGCGGTTTCGTAGGAGATGAGCAGTTCTTC
TRBJ2-7 | TRBV11-3 | 16 | - | TRBD1 | CASSLTSQGDIYEQYF | TGTGCCAGCAGCTTAACTTCGCAGGGGGATATCTACGAGCAGTACTTC
TRBJ2-5 | TRBV7-8 | 16 | - | - | CASSLYAPTGQETQYF | TGTGCCAGCAGCTTATACGCCCCGACAGGCCAAGAGACCCAGTACTTC
TRBJ2-7 | TRBV29-1 | 12 | once | - | CSVEGYSYEQYF | TGCAGCGTTGAGGGCTACTCCTACGAGCAGTACTTC
TRBJ1-1 | TRBV7-9 | 18 | - | - | CASSPKGQGWLENTEAFF | TGTGCCAGCAGCCCCAAGGGGCAGGGCTGGTTGGAGAACACTGAAGCTTTCTTT
TRBJ2-7 | TRBV7-8 | 15 | - | TRBD1 | CASSLTPGQGSEQYF | TGTGCCAGCAGCTTAACGCCGGGACAGGGGTCAGAGCAGTACTTC
TRBJ1-3 | TRBV9 | 14 | - | - | CASSVEGSGNTIYF | TGTGCCAGCAGCGTAGAGGGGTCTGGAAACACCATATATTTT
TRBJ2-1 | TRBV28 | 14 | - | - | CASSFIGSYNEQFF | TGTGCCAGCAGTTTTATCGGCTCCTACAATGAGCAGTTCTTC
TRBJ2-3 | TRBV11-2 | 12 | - | - | CASSFLGGTQYF | TGTGCCAGCAGCTTTTTGGGGGGCACGCAGTATTTT
TRBJ1-5 | TRBV6-6 | 16 | - | TRBD1 | CASSTTNRGVRQPQHF | TGTGCCAGCAGTACTACTAACAGGGGTGTGCGTCAGCCCCAGCATTTT
TRBJ1-1 | TRBV7-8 | 14 | - | - | CASSPPRLNTEAFF | TGTGCCAGCAGCCCCCCCCGGTTGAACACTGAAGCTTTCTTT
TRBJ2-7 | TRBV7-9 | 17 | once | TRBD1 | CASTYTPGQGISYEQYF | TGTGCCAGCACCTATACCCCCGGACAGGGGATCTCCTACGAGCAGTACTTC
TRBJ2-7 | TRBV7-6 | 14 | - | - | CASSLASGFSEQYF | TGTGCCAGCAGCTTAGCGTCGGGGTTTAGCGAGCAGTACTTC